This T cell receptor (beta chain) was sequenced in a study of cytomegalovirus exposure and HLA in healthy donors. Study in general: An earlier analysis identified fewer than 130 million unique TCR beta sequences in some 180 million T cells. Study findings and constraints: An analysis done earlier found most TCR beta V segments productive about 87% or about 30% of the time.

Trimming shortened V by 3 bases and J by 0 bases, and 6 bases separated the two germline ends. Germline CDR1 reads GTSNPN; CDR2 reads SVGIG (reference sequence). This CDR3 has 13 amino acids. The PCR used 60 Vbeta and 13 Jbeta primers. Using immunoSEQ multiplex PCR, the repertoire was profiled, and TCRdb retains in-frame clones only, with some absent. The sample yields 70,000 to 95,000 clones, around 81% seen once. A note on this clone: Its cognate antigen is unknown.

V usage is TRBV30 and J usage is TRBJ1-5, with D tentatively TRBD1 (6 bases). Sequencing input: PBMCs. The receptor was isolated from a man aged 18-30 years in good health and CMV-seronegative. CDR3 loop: CAWRGGSNQPQHF. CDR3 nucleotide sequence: TGTGCCTGGAGAGGGGGTAGCAATCAGCCCCAGCATTTT.